These 22 T cell receptor beta chains came from one sample sequenced in a study of identifying expanded T cells in peripheral blood. Repertoires were generated with immunoSEQ multiplex PCR, while TCRdb's copy carries only in-frame clones and drops some. This repertoire shows tens of thousands of clones, more than 70% found once; its top ten account for 4%. The sample consisted of blood. These receptors were collected from a person between 18 and 69 years old in good health.

This chain links TRBV18 with TRBJ1-2, with 8 bases aligning to TRBD1. Looked up from germline, CDR1 is KGHSH and CDR2 is LQKENI. The CDR3 extends over 15 amino acids. Germline trimming cut 3 bases from V and 4 bases from J; bases unmatched to any gene: 7. CDR3 in DNA: TGTGCCAGCTCACCGGAGGACAGGGCGTTCTATGGCTACACCTTC. It yields the protein CASSPEDRAFYGYTF.

The rearrangement uses TRBV4-1 and TRBJ1-6, with TRBD1 matching 7 bases. This CDR3 comprises 16 residues. Germline CDR1 reads MGHRA; CDR2 reads YSYEKL. V trimming: 1 base; J trimming: 8 bases; junction bases outside the gene matches: 8. This CDR3 is CASSQAQGLGDSPLHF. The DNA of the CDR3 is TGCGCCAGCAGCCAAGCACAGGGGCTCGGTGATTCACCCCTCCACTTT.

The gene calls are TRBV5-6 and TRBJ1-6; D possibly corresponds to TRBD1 (5 bases). The germline CDR1 and CDR2 sequences are SGHDT and YYEEEE. Deletions cut 4 bases from V and 7 bases from J, with 15 bases between. The CDR3 has 15 residues. Here the CDR3 DNA reads TGTGCCAGCAGCCTCCTGGGACTGGCCAATTCACCCCTCCACTTT. It encodes CASSLLGLANSPLHF.

This clone was recorded a few times. The chain couples TRBV5-1 to TRBJ1-1; D gene uncertain. V was shortened by 4 bases and J by 3 bases, with 13 bases between the two germline ends. Germline V gene sequence: CDR1 SGHRS, CDR2 YFSETQ. There are 14 residues in the CDR3. The CDR3 sequence: CASSPLKDYTEAFF. CDR3 DNA: TGCGCCAGCAGCCCTCTTAAGGACTACACTGAAGCTTTCTTT.

This clone appeared once. The chain has TRBV4-1 and TRBJ1-1; D ambiguous. Looked up from germline, CDR1 is MGHRA and CDR2 is YSYEKL. The CDR3 runs 13 residues. V dropped 4 bases and J dropped 7 bases, with 13 bases sitting between them. The chain's CDR3 is CASSPRNTGEAFF. CDR3 bases: TGCGCCAGCAGCCCCAGGAACACTGGTGAAGCTTTCTTT.

The rearrangement links TRBV7-9 to TRBJ1-2; weak D call: TRBD1 (6 bases). The germline CDR1 and CDR2 sequences are SEHNR and FQNEAQ (reference sequence). The CDR3 sequence is 16 residues long. V lost 5 bases and J 8 bases, leaving 24 bases between the germline ends. DNA of the CDR3: TGTGCCAGCAGCCAGGTGGGGGGTAGGACAGTCTCCGGCTACACCTTC. Protein sequence: CASSQVGGRTVSGYTF.

This chain links TRBV6-5 with TRBJ2-2; 7 nucleotides match TRBD1. This CDR3 is 15 amino acids long. Per the germline V gene, CDR1 is MNHEY and CDR2 is SVGAGI. Trimming took 6 bases from V and 6 from J; bases not matched to a gene: 10. The CDR3 reads CASRSGTADSGELFF. CDR3 bases: TGTGCCAGCAGGTCCGGGACAGCTGACTCCGGGGAGCTGTTTTTT.

The chain has TRBV7-9 and TRBJ2-7, with 10 bases lining up with TRBD2. The CDR3 is 18 residues long. The V gene end was trimmed by 7 bases and the J gene end by 6 bases; junction bases not matched to a gene: 21. Germline CDR1 reads SEHNR; CDR2 reads FQNEAQ (reference sequence). The CDR3 sequence is CASTTGGLAGEFVGEQYF. The CDR3 DNA reads as TGTGCCAGCACCACAGGGGGTCTAGCGGGAGAGTTTGTGGGCGAGCAGTACTTC.

In this sample, this clone turned up a few times. The J gene is TRBJ1-1, the V gene TRBV28; the D is unclear. Trimming stripped 2 bases from V and 7 bases from J, with 8 bases between. The CDR3 totals 12 residues. In germline, CDR1 is MDHEN, CDR2 SYDVKM. This CDR3 is CASSLRENEAFF. The CDR3 nucleotides read TGTGCCAGCAGTTTAAGGGAGAATGAAGCTTTCTTT.

The chain joins TRBV28 to TRBJ2-7; TRBD1 is a possible D gene (6 bases). The CDR3 covers 15 residues. Trimming took off 6 bases at V and 2 bases at J, with 17 bases between the two ends. Germline V gene lookup returns CDR1 MDHEN and CDR2 SYDVKM. The CDR3 spells CASSKPGHRTYEQYF. For the CDR3, the DNA is TGTGCCAGCAGCAAACCGGGACACCGTACCTACGAGCAGTACTTC.

This clone appeared once. The chain links TRBV10-1 to TRBJ2-7; D is perhaps TRBD1 (6 bases). V lost 3 bases and J 2 bases, leaving 17 bases between the germline ends. The germline gives CDR1 WNHNN, CDR2 SYGVQD (reference sequence). The CDR3 extends over 16 amino acids. The CDR3: CASSDPGVGGTYEQYF. In DNA, the CDR3 is TGCGCCAGCAGTGACCCAGGGGTCGGCGGAACCTACGAGCAGTACTTC.

This clone was counted once. The DNA of the CDR3 is TGTGCCAGCAGTTCCCCCGGGACAGGGAATCAGCCCCAGCATTTT. This sequence encodes CASSSPGTGNQPQHF. The J gene is TRBJ1-5, the V gene TRBV28, with 9 positions matching TRBD1. Germline-derived CDR1 and CDR2 are MDHEN and SYDVKM. The V gene end was trimmed by 4 bases and the J gene end by 4 bases; junction bases not matched to a gene: 5. This CDR3 has 15 amino acids.

The chain combines TRBV11-2 with TRBJ2-7, with D possibly being TRBD1 (6 bases). V shed 1 base and J shed 0 bases, with 10 bases lying between them. The CDR3 is made up of 15 amino acids. CDR1 and CDR2 (germline): SGHAT, FQNNGV. The CDR3 loop is CASSLGWDNSYEQYF. CDR3 in DNA: TGTGCCAGCAGCTTAGGATGGGACAACTCCTACGAGCAGTACTTC.

The rearrangement uses TRBV5-6 and TRBJ2-7; D is undetermined. With 0 bases removed from V and 2 bases from J, the gap between germline ends came to 3 bases. The CDR3 spans 12 residues. The germline V gene has CDR1 SGHDT and CDR2 YYEEEE. CDR3 in DNA: TGTGCCAGCAGCTTGGCTCCCTACGAGCAGTACTTC. This codes for CASSLAPYEQYF.

The chain uses TRBV2 and TRBJ1-1; D gene uncertain. Trimming cost V 6 bases and J 2 bases, with 4 bases left between them. This CDR3 has 11 amino acids. Germline V gene data show CDR1 as SNHLY and CDR2 as FYNNEI. CDR3 DNA sequence: TGTGCCAGCAGCCGAAACACTGAAGCTTTCTTT. Its protein is CASSRNTEAFF. Supplemented by reference TRBV2 and TRBJ1-1, the full variable domain reads EPEVTQTPSHQVTQMGQEVILRCVPISNHLYFYWYRQILGQKVEFLVSFYNNEISEKSEIFDDQFSVERPDGSNFTLKIRSTKLEDSAMYFCASSRNTEAFFGQGTRLTVV.

There are a few counts of this clone. This sequence joins TRBV18 and TRBJ1-6, with D tentatively TRBD1 (5 bases). V lost 3 bases and J lost 9, with 21 bases in between. CDR1 KGHSH and CDR2 LQKENI come from the germline V gene. The CDR3 is made up of 17 amino acids. CDR3 DNA: TGTGCCAGCTCACCGCCTCACGGTGGGCAGGGTAGTTCACCCCTCCACTTT. Translation: CASSPPHGGQGSSPLHF.

The chain couples TRBV6-5 to TRBJ2-5; TRBD1 or TRBD2 may be the D gene (5 bases each). Germline CDR1 reads MNHEY; CDR2 reads SVGAGI. The length of the CDR3 is 13 residues. V dropped 7 bases and J dropped 5 bases, with 14 bases sitting between them. CDR3 amino acids: CASKGLGDETQYF. The CDR3 DNA sequence: TGTGCCAGCAAGGGGCTCGGGGATGAGACCCAGTACTTC.

The chain carries TRBV6-1 and TRBJ2-7; 8 bases fit TRBD2. CDR1 MNHNS and CDR2 SASEGT come from the germline V gene. The CDR3 length is 15 residues. V lost 3 bases and J lost 1; bases outside the gene matches: 5. The DNA for the CDR3 is TGTGCCAGCAGTGATTCAGCGGGGGAGTCCTACGAGCAGTACTTC. Its protein is CASSDSAGESYEQYF.

The chain carries TRBV7-9 and TRBJ1-6; 8 bases are shared with TRBD1. This CDR3 has 16 residues. V lost 5 bases and J lost 7; bases outside the gene matches: 10. CDR1 and CDR2 from the germline V gene are SEHNR and FQNEAQ (reference sequence). CDR3 sequence (DNA): TGTGCCAGCAGCGCATTTACAGGGGGGTACAATTCACCCCTCCACTTT. Translation: CASSAFTGGYNSPLHF.

This clone was counted a single time. This chain connects TRBV5-4 to TRBJ2-3, with a possible D match to TRBD1 (5 bases). Germline-derived CDR1 and CDR2 are SGHNT and YYREEE (reference sequence). The CDR3 sequence is 13 residues long. The CDR3 nucleotides read TGTGTCGACAGTTCCCCTAGCACAGATACGCAGTATTTT. Residues: CVDSSPSTDTQYF.

The V gene is TRBV19, the J gene TRBJ1-2; D is undetermined. CDR3 size: 15 residues. Germline V gene data show CDR1 as LNHDA and CDR2 as SQIVND (reference sequence). V was cut by 7 bases and J by 0 bases, with 15 bases left in between. CDR3 sequence: CASTLGAGANYGYTF. CDR3 nucleotide sequence: TGTGCCAGTACCCTTGGTGCTGGAGCTAACTATGGCTACACCTTC.

V and J are TRBV7-8 and TRBJ2-5; TRBD1 matches at 9 bases. The V gene end was trimmed by 5 bases and the J gene end by 4 bases; junction bases not matched to a gene: 5. The CDR3 covers 14 residues. Germline CDR1 reads SGHVS; CDR2 reads FQNEAQ. The CDR3, as DNA: TGTGCCAGCAGCCACGGACAGGGGAGAGAGACCCAGTACTTC. It encodes CASSHGQGRETQYF.